Shown below are 9 T cell receptor beta chains from a single sample sequenced in a study of control samples from healthy donors and cancer patients. Here immunoSEQ multiplex PCR was the method, and the copy in TCRdb shows in-frame clones only, minus some. Here the sample spans about 100,000 clones, about 91% being singletons. The sample comprised blood. These receptors were collected from a woman under 30 in good health.

This clone came up once. The chain combines TRBV5-6 with TRBJ2-5, with D uncertain. CDR1 SGHDT and CDR2 YYEEEE come from the germline V gene. This CDR3 is 15 amino acids long. V was trimmed by 0 bases and J by 5 bases, leaving 14 bases between them. As DNA, the CDR3 is TGTGCCAGCAGCTTGGCCTCTTCTATGGCTGAGACCCAGTACTTC. This gives the protein CASSLASSMAETQYF. Full variable domain (outside the CDR3, taken from reference TRBV5-6 and TRBJ2-5): DAGVTQSPTHLIKTRGQQVTLRCSPKSGHDTVSWYQQALGQGPQFIFQYYEEEERQRGNFPDRFSGHQFPNYSSELNVNALLLGDSALYLCASSLASSMAETQYFGPGTRLLVL.

This clone showed up just a few times. This sequence joins TRBV5-1 and TRBJ1-1; 7 bases are a match to TRBD1. The J segment lost 4 bases and the V segment lost 2 bases, leaving 5 bases of the junction unmatched. Germline loops: CDR1 SGHRS, CDR2 YFSETQ. The CDR3 has 14 amino acids. CDR3 sequence reads: CASSLQGYSTEAFF. The CDR3 bases are TGCGCCAGCAGCTTACAGGGGTATAGCACTGAAGCTTTCTTT.

The table lists this clone with a count of one. The chain employs TRBV25-1 and TRBJ2-4; 7 nucleotides align to TRBD2. The CDR3 is 14 amino acids. The germline V gene has CDR1 MGHDK and CDR2 SYGVNS. V lost 7 bases, J lost 7 bases, and 10 bases stayed unmatched. The CDR3: CASTRTGEGNIQYF. The CDR3 DNA sequence: TGTGCCAGCACCCGAACCGGGGAGGGTAACATTCAGTACTTC.

The chain recombines TRBV11-2 with TRBJ1-5, with TRBD1 identical over 8 bases. This CDR3 has 15 amino acids. Germline lookup yields CDR1 SGHAT and CDR2 FQNNGV. J lost 3 bases, V lost 5 bases, and 6 bases had no gene match. Here the CDR3 reads CASSTPTGVNQPQHF. In nucleotides, the CDR3 is TGTGCCAGCAGCACCCCGACAGGGGTCAATCAGCCCCAGCATTTT.

The chain has TRBV29-1 and TRBJ1-1; a possible D gene is TRBD1 (6 bases). The CDR3 covers 12 residues. CDR1 is SQVTM, CDR2 ANQGSEA, per germline. Trimming took 1 base from V and 5 from J, leaving 8 bases between them. The CDR3 nucleotides are TGCAGCGTTGAAGGGGGGCCAACTGAAGCTTTCTTT. Protein: CSVEGGPTEAFF.

The chain employs TRBV10-3 and TRBJ2-7; D is undetermined. Germline CDR1 is ENHRY and CDR2 is SYGVKD. V was cut by 1 base and J by 2 bases, with 9 bases left in between. This CDR3 contains 14 residues. The CDR3 protein is CAISELLQTYEQYF. In nucleotides, the CDR3 is TGTGCCATCAGTGAGTTACTACAAACCTACGAGCAGTACTTC.

About this clone itself: The germline gene is not matched at one end of the junction; a read error may be the cause. V and J are TRBV2 and TRBJ2-7, with a tentative D call TRBD2 (6 bases). The CDR3 contains 11 residues. Germline V gene sequence: CDR1 SNHLY, CDR2 FYNNEI. CDR3 coding DNA: TGTGCCAGCATCGATCGGGAGAGGAGACACTTC. Amino acid sequence: CASIDRERRHF.

The genes are TRBV16 and TRBJ1-1, with TRBD1 matching over 9 bases. The CDR3 has 15 amino acids. Germline assignment: CDR1 KGHSY and CDR2 FQNENV. After removal of 2 bases from V and 4 bases from J, the junction contained 5 bases not matched to a gene. The DNA for the CDR3 is TGTGCCAGCAGCCAAACAGGGGGCAGGAGCACTGAAGCTTTCTTT. It codes for CASSQTGGRSTEAFF.

This chain connects TRBV24-1 to TRBJ2-7; 10 bases are a match to TRBD1. Germline loops: CDR1 KGHDR, CDR2 SFDVKD. The CDR3 loop spans 14 amino acids. V dropped 5 bases and J dropped 4; count of bases not matched to a gene: 4. The CDR3: CATSGGTGVYEQYF. CDR3 in DNA: TGTGCCACCAGTGGAGGGACAGGGGTGTACGAGCAGTACTTC.